This TCR beta chain was sequenced in a study of breast tumors, draining lymph nodes, adjacent tissues. The lymph nodes were axillary draining lymph nodes from breast cancer patients. Overall study results and limits: Luminal-like breast cancer showed significantly higher tumor–nontumor repertoire similarity than basal-like. Findings are consistent with lymph node origin and intratumoral expansion of most tumor T cells. Tumors had less TCR diversity than lymph nodes, more than nontumor tissue.

TCRdb independently ran MiXCR on the multiplex PCR reads; one entry per CDR3 protein. Found here are around 230,000 distinct CDR3 sequences, approximately 36% of them singletons; the top ten hold approximately 3.6%. Remarks on this clonotype: What it recognizes is unknown. This is likely a read error, given that the CDR3 carries no conserved phenylalanine or tryptophan at its end.

The receptor comes from a female donor with breast cancer. Some clones in this sample may be carry-over from other donors' samples. Sequencing was carried out using axillary lymph node tissue.

CDR3 in DNA: TGTGCCAGTAGTATTGGTAGGGACTGCCGCACCAATGAGCAGTTCTCC. It is translated as CASSIGRDCRTNEQFS. V is TRBV19 and J is TRBJ2-1, with D tentatively TRBD2 (6 bases). Germline assignment: CDR1 LNHDA and CDR2 SQIVND (reference sequence). The CDR3 extends over 16 amino acids. Trimming pared 3 bases from V and 6 bases from J, leaving 18 bases between.